A single sample gave rise to the 14 T cell receptor beta chains below, sequenced in a study of T-cell memory formation after mild COVID-19. TCRdb fed the 5' RACE reads into MiXCR, producing one record per CDR3 protein. The repertoire holds roughly 140,000 distinct CDR3 sequences, with 14% to 15% as singletons. Sequenced material: PBMCs or a T cell subset sorted from them (not recorded which). The receptors originated from an adult woman who had mild COVID-19 (a few samples of this study predate the infection). Cell type and time point are not known.

This clonotype was seen a handful of times. CDR3: CSARDHGTGDTGELFF. The CDR3 nucleotides are TGCAGTGCTAGAGATCACGGGACAGGGGACACCGGGGAGCTGTTTTTT. V is TRBV20-1 and J is TRBJ2-2, with 10 bases lining up with TRBD1. This CDR3 comprises 16 residues. Germline V gives CDR1 DFQATT, CDR2 SNEGSKA (reference sequence). With 0 bases clipped from V and 3 bases from J, the junction kept 4 bases outside the gene matches.

At least ten counts were recorded for this clonotype. The chain carries TRBV7-6 and TRBJ2-3; 10 positions agree with TRBD1. Looked up from germline, CDR1 is SGHVS and CDR2 is FNYEAQ. The CDR3 covers 17 residues. V lost 3 bases to trimming and J lost 3 bases; unmatched junction nucleotides: 9. The chain's CDR3 is CASSLGQGTWRTDTQYF. The CDR3 DNA reads TGTGCCAGCAGCTTGGGACAGGGGACTTGGAGAACAGATACGCAGTATTTT.

This clonotype was observed a handful of times. The V call is TRBV20-1, the J call TRBJ2-2; TRBD2 agrees at 7 bases. The CDR3 loop spans 15 amino acids. J lost 1 base, V lost 1 base, and 3 bases had no gene match. Germline values: CDR1 DFQATT, CDR2 SNEGSKA (reference sequence). The CDR3 DNA follows: TGCAGTGCTAGAGGACTAGCTGAGAACACCGGGGAGCTGTTTTTT. Amino acids: CSARGLAENTGELFF.

The gene calls are TRBV11-3 and TRBJ1-2; 7 positions agree with TRBD1. CDR3 size: 14 residues. Germline V gene data show CDR1 as SGHNT and CDR2 as YENEEA. Trimming at V came to 5 bases and at J to 4 bases, leaving 7 bases not matched to a gene. The CDR3 loop is CASSPKGAGYGYTF. CDR3 sequence (DNA): TGTGCCAGCAGCCCCAAGGGGGCAGGCTATGGCTACACCTTC.

The rearrangement links TRBV4-3 to TRBJ1-4; D is unresolved. The V and J ends lost 0 bases and 5 bases respectively, with 10 bases between them. The CDR3 extends over 15 amino acids. Looked up from germline, CDR1 is LGHNA and CDR2 is YSLEER. The DNA for the CDR3 is TGCGCCAGCAGCCAAGATTGGCCGAAGAATGAAAAACTGTTTTTT. Amino acids: CASSQDWPKNEKLFF.

This clonotype was picked up a small number of times. The V gene is TRBV5-6, the J gene TRBJ2-1, with D perhaps being TRBD1 or TRBD2 (5 bases each). V lost 0 bases and J lost 8, with 15 bases in between. The V gene's germline CDR1 is SGHDT and CDR2 YYEEEE. This CDR3 region has 15 residues. The CDR3 sequence is CASSLEGPPQDEQFF. The CDR3, as DNA: TGTGCCAGCAGCTTGGAGGGACCCCCGCAAGATGAGCAGTTCTTC.

J is TRBJ2-3 and V is TRBV29-1, with D possibly being TRBD1 (6 bases). The CDR3 contains 13 residues. Germline V gene lookup returns CDR1 SQVTM and CDR2 ANQGSEA. The CDR3 region has the DNA TGCAGGGTGAATGATGGGGGCAGTGATACGCAGTATTTT. Encoded protein: CRVNDGGSDTQYF.

This clonotype was recorded many times. This sequence joins TRBV7-9 and TRBJ2-1; D unresolved. Germline V gives CDR1 SEHNR, CDR2 FQNEAQ (reference sequence). V lost 3 bases and J 6 bases, leaving 9 bases between the germline ends. The CDR3 has 13 residues. The CDR3 DNA is TGTGCCAGCAGCTTGGGTAGTCCCAATGAGCAGTTCTTC. Translated: CASSLGSPNEQFF.

This chain uses TRBV7-9 with TRBJ2-1; 7 nucleotides line up with TRBD2. Germline V gene data show CDR1 as SEHNR and CDR2 as FQNEAQ (reference sequence). Unmatched junction bases numbered 4, after V lost 1 base and J lost 4 bases. This CDR3 comprises 15 residues. CDR3 region: CASSLGLAVYNEQFF. In nucleotides, the CDR3 is TGTGCCAGCAGCTTAGGTCTAGCGGTTTACAATGAGCAGTTCTTC.

The chain links TRBV19 to TRBJ1-5; D is undetermined. This CDR3 region has 18 residues. Trimming stripped 3 bases from V and 0 bases from J, with 18 bases between. CDR1 is LNHDA and CDR2 is SQIVND in the germline V gene (reference sequence). The CDR3 nucleotides read TGTGCCAGTAGTATTGACCCCCCAGGCATTTATAGCAATCAGCCCCAGCATTTT. Translated, it gives CASSIDPPGIYSNQPQHF.

The chain joins TRBV2 to TRBJ2-7; D ambiguous. The V gene lost 1 base and the J gene lost 0 bases, with 10 bases spanning the gap. Germline CDR1 and CDR2: SNHLY and FYNNEI. The CDR3 totals 15 residues. CDR3 protein: CASSEGAGYSYEQYF. Here the CDR3 DNA reads TGTGCCAGCAGTGAAGGAGCAGGTTACTCCTACGAGCAGTACTTC. Combining the CDR3 with reference TRBV2 and TRBJ2-7 gives the whole variable domain EPEVTQTPSHQVTQMGQEVILRCVPISNHLYFYWYRQILGQKVEFLVSFYNNEISEKSEIFDDQFSVERPDGSNFTLKIRSTKLEDSAMYFCASSEGAGYSYEQYFGPGTRLTVT.

This chain connects TRBV7-7 to TRBJ2-6; no reliable D call. CDR1 is SSHAT, CDR2 FNYEAQ, per germline (reference sequence). This CDR3 region has 14 residues. Trimming took 5 bases from V and 0 from J, leaving 5 bases between them. The CDR3 loop reads CASSVDSGANVLTF. For the CDR3, the DNA is TGTGCCAGCAGCGTCGACTCTGGGGCCAACGTCCTGACTTTC.

This chain links TRBV19 with TRBJ2-1; TRBD1 aligns across 8 bases. Germline CDR1 reads LNHDA; CDR2 reads SQIVND (reference sequence). The CDR3 extends over 16 amino acids. The V gene end was trimmed by 5 bases and the J gene end by 3 bases; junction bases not matched to a gene: 9. The CDR3 sequence is CASSPWDRSHYNEQFF. In DNA, the CDR3 is TGTGCCAGTAGTCCATGGGACAGGTCTCACTACAATGAGCAGTTCTTC.

The table lists this clonotype with a few counts. The rearrangement joins TRBV10-3 to TRBJ2-6; D unclear. Germline loops: CDR1 ENHRY, CDR2 SYGVKD. The CDR3 loop spans 17 amino acids. The V and J ends lost 2 bases and 0 bases respectively, with 11 bases between them. The CDR3 nucleotides are TGTGCCATCAGTGAGGCTCCAGCAAGCTCTGGGGCCAACGTCCTGACTTTC. Amino acid sequence: CAISEAPASSGANVLTF.